The rows below give T cell receptor beta chains drawn from one sample of a study of T cells in Graves' hyperthyroidism and ophthalmopathy. Each CDR3 protein is one row after TCRdb ran MiXCR on the multiplex PCR reads. Of nearly 600,000 distinct CDR3 sequences in the sample, 11% to 15% were seen once. Sequencing used blood. Every receptor here comes from a woman between 18 and 29 years old with Graves' ophthalmopathy. Both conserved end residues are part of each CDR3. Fields, in order: J gene, V gene, CDR3 protein.

J: TRBJ2-7
V: TRBV7-8
CDR3: CASSRAGPSYEQYF

J: TRBJ1-4
V: TRBV15
CDR3: CATSRDEGGEKLFF

J: TRBJ2-5
V: TRBV6-1
CDR3: CASSPQGIGETQYF

J: TRBJ1-2
V: TRBV5-8
CDR3: CASQLPGLNYGYTF

J: TRBJ1-5
V: TRBV9
CDR3: CASSVNPNPNQPQHF

J: TRBJ2-3
V: TRBV7-2
CDR3: CASSSGGATQRGDTQYF

J: TRBJ1-1
V: TRBV28
CDR3: CASTTLRTGRGNTEAFF

J: TRBJ2-2
V: TRBV9
CDR3: CASSVEYTGELFF

J: TRBJ2-7
V: TRBV7-9
CDR3: CASSLGLGRDSYEQYF

J: TRBJ2-2
V: TRBV6-2/TRBV6-3
CDR3: CASSYSRGSGELFF

J: TRBJ2-2
V: TRBV6-4
CDR3: CASSASGELFF

J: TRBJ1-5
V: TRBV11-2
CDR3: CASSLDNTGGQPQHF

J: TRBJ2-2
V: TRBV5-5
CDR3: CASSSLPGELFF

J: TRBJ2-1
V: TRBV11-2
CDR3: CASSSPYPTGNNEQFF

J: TRBJ2-2
V: TRBV19
CDR3: CASRETSLGELFF

J: TRBJ1-5
V: TRBV7-2
CDR3: CASSLEALSNQPQHF

J: TRBJ2-7
V: TRBV28
CDR3: CASNLQGPSYEQYF

J: TRBJ2-7
V: TRBV7-2
CDR3: CASSPSFYEQYF

J: TRBJ2-7
V: TRBV5-6
CDR3: CASSLGPGQGPSGRQYF

J: TRBJ2-6
V: TRBV7-6
CDR3: CASSLAIVNSGANVLTF

J: TRBJ2-7
V: TRBV7-2
CDR3: CASSSSRLYEQYF

J: TRBJ1-5
V: TRBV12-3/TRBV12-4
CDR3: CASTDVHQPQHF

J: TRBJ1-2
V: TRBV28
CDR3: CASSPRGQYYGYTF

J: TRBJ1-5
V: TRBV19
CDR3: CASSIVAGRSNQPQHF

J: TRBJ2-6
V: TRBV3-1
CDR3: CASSQASGANVLTF

J: TRBJ2-2
V: TRBV5-1
CDR3: CASSLTDTGELFF

J: TRBJ2-3
V: TRBV24-1
CDR3: CATSDPEASLTDTQYF

J: TRBJ2-7
V: TRBV6-1
CDR3: CASRSTGSEQYF

J: TRBJ2-3
V: TRBV27
CDR3: CASRRRVTDTQYF

J: TRBJ2-1
V: TRBV14
CDR3: CASSQFLSGSYNEQFF

J: TRBJ2-7
V: TRBV6-2/TRBV6-3
CDR3: CASTPHGREGRYTYEQYF

J: TRBJ2-7
V: TRBV20-1
CDR3: CSARDGTVSHYEQYF

J: TRBJ2-1
V: TRBV10-3
CDR3: CAISEGAGLHHNEQFF